The 22 T cell receptor beta chains below were found in one sample sequenced in a study of cytomegalovirus exposure and HLA in healthy donors. 13 Jbeta primers and 60 Vbeta primers were used for the PCR. Clones were read by immunoSEQ multiplex PCR, and TCRdb kept only the in-frame ones, dropping some. The sample records 60,000 to 75,000 clones, 75% to 80% being singletons. Sequenced material: PBMCs. The receptors shown here come from a man between 18 and 29 years old in good health and CMV-seropositive.

The rearrangement links TRBV5-1 to TRBJ2-1; TRBD2 is a possible D gene (5 bases). Between the trimmed V and J ends, which lost 6 bases and 6 bases, there was a span of 13 bases. This CDR3 has 13 amino acids. CDR1 is SGHRS and CDR2 is YFSETQ in the germline V gene. The CDR3 sequence: CASTGLLGNEQFF. The CDR3 DNA reads as TGCGCCAGCACGGGGTTGCTTGGCAATGAGCAGTTCTTC.

V usage is TRBV25-1 and J usage is TRBJ2-1; no firm D call. Germline V gene data show CDR1 as MGHDK and CDR2 as SYGVNS. V dropped 1 base and J dropped 6 bases, with 13 bases sitting between them. The CDR3 spans 15 residues. CDR3 residues: CASSESARFVNEQFF. The CDR3 nucleotides are TGTGCCAGCAGTGAATCGGCCAGGTTTGTCAATGAGCAGTTCTTC.

The chain combines TRBV6-1 with TRBJ1-6; TRBD1 matches at 11 bases. The CDR3 runs to 15 residues. CDR1 and CDR2 (germline): MNHNS, SASEGT. The V gene end was trimmed by 6 bases and the J gene end by 8 bases; junction bases not matched to a gene: 6. CDR3 residues: CASRGTGGEDSPLHF. Written as DNA, the CDR3 is TGTGCCAGCAGGGGGACAGGGGGGGAAGATTCACCCCTCCACTTT.

This rearrangement joins TRBV10-3 to TRBJ1-5; D not certain. The ends were cut back, 6 bases at V and 3 bases at J, with 18 bases in the middle. CDR1 ENHRY and CDR2 SYGVKD come from the germline V gene. The CDR3 runs 16 residues. The CDR3 loop is CAISQSGNENNQPQHF. The CDR3 DNA follows: TGTGCCATCAGCCAATCGGGAAATGAAAACAATCAGCCCCAGCATTTT.

This clone was recorded only once. V and J are TRBV30 and TRBJ1-5, with 8 bases identical to TRBD1. The CDR3 covers 14 residues. V trimming: 1 base; J trimming: 6 bases; junction bases outside the gene matches: 5. The V gene's germline CDR1 is GTSNPN and CDR2 SVGIG (reference sequence). The DNA of the CDR3 is TGTGCCTGGAGTGGTTCCCAGGGGGCTCAGCCCCAGCATTTT. It encodes CAWSGSQGAQPQHF.

The chain joins TRBV7-2 to TRBJ1-2; 7 bases align to TRBD1. The CDR3 length is 13 residues. The germline V gene has CDR1 SGHTA and CDR2 FQGNSA. V lost 5 bases to trimming and J lost 3 bases; unmatched junction nucleotides: 3. The DNA for the CDR3 is TGTGCCAGCAGCCCGCAGGGGGACTATGGCTACACCTTC. Translation: CASSPQGDYGYTF.

The CDR3 bases are TGTGCCAGCAGCTTAAACGGGGGGGAGACCCAGTACTTC. Residues: CASSLNGGETQYF. The rearrangement joins TRBV7-2 to TRBJ2-5; 7 bases are shared with TRBD2. The CDR3 loop spans 13 amino acids. Trimming removed 2 bases from V and 5 bases from J; junction bases left unmatched: 2. Germline assignment: CDR1 SGHTA and CDR2 FQGNSA.

The chain recombines TRBV15 with TRBJ1-1; D unclear. The germline gives CDR1 LNHNV, CDR2 YYDKDF (reference sequence). V gave up 0 bases and J gave up 5 bases, with 10 bases separating them. The CDR3 extends over 14 amino acids. CDR3 nucleotides: TGTGCCACCAGCAGAGACAGGTCTGAGACTGAAGCTTTCTTT. Its protein product is CATSRDRSETEAFF.

This chain joins TRBV5-1 and TRBJ1-1; possible D gene TRBD1, 6 bases. The CDR3 consists of 16 residues. V dropped 0 bases and J dropped 1 base, with 13 bases sitting between them. Looked up from germline, CDR1 is SGHRS and CDR2 is YFSETQ. The CDR3 DNA reads TGCGCCAGCAGCTTGGAACCGGGACAAAGGAACACTGAAGCTTTCTTT. It codes for CASSLEPGQRNTEAFF. Together with reference TRBV5-1 and TRBJ1-1, the CDR3 gives the full variable domain: KAGVTQTPRYLIKTRGQQVTLSCSPISGHRSVSWYQQTPGQGLQFLFEYFSETQRNKGNFPGRFSGRQFSNSRSEMNVSTLELGDSALYLCASSLEPGQRNTEAFFGQGTRLTVV.

The chain joins TRBV4-1 to TRBJ2-7; D not certain. The CDR3 runs to 15 residues. With 5 bases removed from V and 0 bases from J, the gap between germline ends came to 14 bases. Germline CDR1 and CDR2: MGHRA and YSYEKL. CDR3 in amino acids: CASSSRALASYEQYF. CDR3 nucleotide sequence: TGCGCCAGCAGCTCAAGAGCACTTGCCTCCTACGAGCAGTACTTC.

This clone has only a few counts. V usage is TRBV5-8 and J usage is TRBJ1-6, with D tentatively TRBD1 (5 bases). Germline V gives CDR1 SGHTS, CDR2 YDEGEE. This CDR3 region has 15 residues. Trimming removed 0 bases from V and 9 bases from J, with 13 bases in between. Here the CDR3 DNA reads TGTGCCAGCAGCTTGGGGACAACCTTTATTTCACCCCTCCACTTT. This gives the protein CASSLGTTFISPLHF.

The J gene is TRBJ1-6, the V gene TRBV2; 11 positions match TRBD1. This CDR3 comprises 13 residues. Germline CDR1 and CDR2: SNHLY and FYNNEI. The J segment lost 13 bases and the V segment lost 11 bases, leaving 10 bases of the junction unmatched. This CDR3 is CAGTGQGVRPLHF. DNA for the CDR3: TGTGCCGGGACGGGACAGGGGGTAAGGCCCCTCCACTTT.

The J gene is TRBJ2-1, the V gene TRBV30; possibly TRBD2 for D (6 bases). Trimming cost V 5 bases and J 4 bases, with 18 bases left between them. The CDR3 runs to 15 residues. The V gene's germline CDR1 is GTSNPN and CDR2 SVGIG (reference sequence). For the CDR3, the DNA is TGTGCCTGGGGGCCCCAGGGAGGTCCTTACAATGAGCAGTTCTTC. Its protein is CAWGPQGGPYNEQFF.

This clone was observed a handful of times. This chain uses TRBV28 with TRBJ1-1; possible D gene TRBD1, 6 bases. The CDR3 extends over 11 amino acids. Germline CDR1 MDHEN, CDR2 SYDVKM. Trimming cost V 5 bases and J 11 bases, with 12 bases left between them. The CDR3 coding sequence is TGTGCCAGCAGTGTGGGGGGGCAGGCTTTCTTT. It specifies CASSVGGQAFF.

The chain is built from TRBV7-2 and TRBJ2-5; 10 bases fit TRBD1. TRBJ2-7 matches the DNA end more closely, so the J call is doubtful. The CDR3 extends over 15 amino acids. From germline, CDR1 is SGHTA and CDR2 FQGNSA. The chain's CDR3 is CASSSPGQGIYEQYF. Here the CDR3 DNA reads TGTGCCAGCAGCTCACCGGGACAGGGGATTTACGAGCAGTACTTC.

The V and J genes are TRBV18 and TRBJ2-7; TRBD2 agrees at 9 bases. CDR1 and CDR2 (germline): KGHSH, LQKENI. The CDR3 extends over 16 amino acids. V shed 1 base, J shed 1 base, and the junction held 5 bases outside the gene matches. The CDR3 DNA follows: TGTGCCAGCTCACCACAGCCTAGCGGGAATTCCTACGAGCAGTACTTC. Protein sequence: CASSPQPSGNSYEQYF.

This sequence joins TRBV7-2 and TRBJ2-1; TRBD2 matches 10 bases. V lost 5 bases to trimming and J lost 7 bases; unmatched junction nucleotides: 5. The CDR3 consists of 14 residues. CDR1 is SGHTA and CDR2 is FQGNSA in the germline V gene. The CDR3 nucleotides are TGTGCCAGCAGCCGCTCGACTAGCGGGAATGAGCAGTTCTTC. Translating gives CASSRSTSGNEQFF. Full variable domain (rest looked up from reference TRBV7-2 and TRBJ2-1): GAGVSQSPSNKVTEKGKDVELRCDPISGHTALYWYRQSLGQGLEFLIYFQGNSAPDKSGLPSDRFSAERTGGSVSTLTIQRTQQEDSAVYLCASSRSTSGNEQFFGPGTRLTVL.

The CDR3 coding sequence is TGCGCCAGCAGTGCCACCGGGAGGGGAATGGAAGCTTTCTTT. Amino acids: CASSATGRGMEAFF. V is TRBV10-2 and J is TRBJ1-1; tentative D call: TRBD1 (5 bases). Trimming took 4 bases from V and 8 from J, leaving 17 bases between them. The CDR3 runs to 14 residues. The germline gives CDR1 WSHSY, CDR2 SAAADI.

This clone was counted only a few times. The V call is TRBV6-4, the J call TRBJ2-3; 10 bases map to TRBD2. This CDR3 is 15 amino acids long. The V gene end was trimmed by 0 bases and the J gene end by 5 bases; junction bases not matched to a gene: 2. CDR1 is MRHNA and CDR2 is SNTAGT in the germline V gene. CDR3 loop: CASSDSAGGKDTQYF. CDR3 sequence (DNA): TGTGCCAGCAGTGACTCAGCGGGAGGGAAAGATACGCAGTATTTT.

The V gene is TRBV10-2, the J gene TRBJ2-1; 12 bases are a match to TRBD2. CDR3 size: 18 residues. V lost 6 bases, J lost 4 bases, and 13 bases stayed unmatched. Germline V gene lookup returns CDR1 WSHSY and CDR2 SAAADI. CDR3 bases: TGCGCCAGCAGCCATTATTATGGGACTAGCGGGCATTACAATGAGCAGTTCTTC. Its protein product is CASSHYYGTSGHYNEQFF.

The chain is built from TRBV5-1 and TRBJ2-1; 11 bases agree with TRBD2. The CDR3 runs to 16 residues. With 4 bases clipped from V and 8 bases from J, the junction kept 11 bases outside the gene matches. Germline lookup yields CDR1 SGHRS and CDR2 YFSETQ. CDR3 DNA: TGCGCCAGCAGCGTAGGACTAGCGGGTGGGCGCGATGAGCAGTTCTTC. As protein: CASSVGLAGGRDEQFF.

This clone has a handful of counts. CDR3 nucleotide sequence: TGTGCCAGCAGGGAAACTAGCGGACTAGGGGCCTACAATGAGCAGTTCTTC. It translates to CASRETSGLGAYNEQFF. This chain uses TRBV2 with TRBJ2-1; 8 bases are a match to TRBD2. Unmatched junction bases numbered 12, after V lost 6 bases and J lost 2 bases. The CDR3 covers 17 residues. CDR1 is SNHLY and CDR2 is FYNNEI in the germline V gene.